One and the same sample provided the 2 T cell receptor beta chains below, sequenced in a study of cytotoxic CD8 clonotypes in ibrutinib-treated CLL. Clones were read by immunoSEQ multiplex PCR, and TCRdb kept only the in-frame ones, dropping some. The table shows tens of thousands of clones, with roughly three fifths occurring only once. Sequences were derived from PBMCs, sampled after 24 months of ibrutinib treatment. The source is a human donor with chronic lymphocytic leukemia.

J is TRBJ1-1 and V is TRBV5-4, with D maybe TRBD1 (5 bases). With 4 bases removed from V and 4 bases from J, the gap between germline ends came to 14 bases. CDR1 is SGHNT, CDR2 YYREEE, per germline (reference sequence). The CDR3 runs to 14 residues. CDR3 in DNA: TGTGCCAGCAGCCCCCAGGGAGGAGGCACTGAAGCTTTCTTT. Translated, it gives CASSPQGGGTEAFF.

This clone occurred many times. This sequence joins TRBV7-2 and TRBJ1-2; D remains unclear. The germline V gene encodes CDR1 SGHTA and CDR2 FQGNSA. The CDR3 contains 14 residues. V was cut by 7 bases and J by 8 bases, with 20 bases left in between. CDR3 in amino acids: CASTTAYAYEGYTF. In DNA form, the CDR3 reads TGTGCCAGCACGACCGCGTATGCTTATGAGGGCTACACCTTC.